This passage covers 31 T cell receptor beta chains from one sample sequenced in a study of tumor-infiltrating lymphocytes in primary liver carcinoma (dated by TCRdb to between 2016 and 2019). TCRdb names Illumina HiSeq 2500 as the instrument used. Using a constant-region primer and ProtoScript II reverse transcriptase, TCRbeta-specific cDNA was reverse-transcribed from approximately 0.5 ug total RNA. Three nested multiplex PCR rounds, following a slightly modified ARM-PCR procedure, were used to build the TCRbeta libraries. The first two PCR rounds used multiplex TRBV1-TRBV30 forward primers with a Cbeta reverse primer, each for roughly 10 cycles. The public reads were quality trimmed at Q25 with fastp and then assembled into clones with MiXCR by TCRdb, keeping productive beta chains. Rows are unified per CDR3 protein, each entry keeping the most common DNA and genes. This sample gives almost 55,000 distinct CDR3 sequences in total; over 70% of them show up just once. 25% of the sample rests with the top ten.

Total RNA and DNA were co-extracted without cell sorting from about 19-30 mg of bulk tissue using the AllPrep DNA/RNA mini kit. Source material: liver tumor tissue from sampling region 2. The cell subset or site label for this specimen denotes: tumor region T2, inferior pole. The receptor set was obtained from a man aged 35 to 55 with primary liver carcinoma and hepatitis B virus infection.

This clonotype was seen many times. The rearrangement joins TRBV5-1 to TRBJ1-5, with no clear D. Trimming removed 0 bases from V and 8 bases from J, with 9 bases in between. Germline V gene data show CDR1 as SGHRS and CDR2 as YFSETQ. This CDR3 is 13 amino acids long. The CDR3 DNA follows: TGCGCCAGCAGCTTGGAGGGTCCTAAGCCCCAGCATTTT. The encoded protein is CASSLEGPKPQHF.

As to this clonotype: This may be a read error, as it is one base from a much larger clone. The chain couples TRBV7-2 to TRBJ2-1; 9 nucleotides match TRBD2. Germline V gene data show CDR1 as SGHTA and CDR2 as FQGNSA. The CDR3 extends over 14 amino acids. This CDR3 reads CASSLGLADNEEFF. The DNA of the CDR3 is TGTGCCAGCAGCTTAGGACTAGCGGACAATGAGGAGTTCTTC. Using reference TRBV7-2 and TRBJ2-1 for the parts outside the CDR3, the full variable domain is GAGVSQSPSNKVTEKGKDVELRCDPISGHTALYWYRQSLGQGLEFLIYFQGNSAPDKSGLPSDRFSAERTGGSVSTLTIQRTQQEDSAVYLCASSLGLADNEEFFGPGTRLTVL.

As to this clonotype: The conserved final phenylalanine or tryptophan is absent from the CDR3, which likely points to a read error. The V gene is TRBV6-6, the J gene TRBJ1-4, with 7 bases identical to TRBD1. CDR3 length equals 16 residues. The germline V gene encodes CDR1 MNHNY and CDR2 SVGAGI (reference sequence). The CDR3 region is CATSSRQGGGNEKLFY. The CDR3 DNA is TGTGCCACCAGTTCACGACAGGGCGGGGGTAATGAAAAACTGTTTTAT.

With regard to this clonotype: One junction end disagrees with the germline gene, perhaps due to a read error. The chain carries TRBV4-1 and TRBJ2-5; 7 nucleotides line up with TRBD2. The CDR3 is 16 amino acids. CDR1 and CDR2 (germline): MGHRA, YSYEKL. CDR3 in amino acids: CASSQVLGGNQEIQYF. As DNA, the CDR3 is TGCGCCAGTAGCCAAGTCCTGGGGGGGAACCAAGAGATCCAGTACTTC.

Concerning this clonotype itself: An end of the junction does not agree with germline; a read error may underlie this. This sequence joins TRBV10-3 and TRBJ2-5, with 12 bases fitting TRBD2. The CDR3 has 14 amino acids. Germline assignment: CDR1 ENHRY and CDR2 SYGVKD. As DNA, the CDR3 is TGCGCCATCAGCGGACTAGCGGGAAGCGAGATCCAGTACTTC. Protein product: CAISGLAGSEIQYF.

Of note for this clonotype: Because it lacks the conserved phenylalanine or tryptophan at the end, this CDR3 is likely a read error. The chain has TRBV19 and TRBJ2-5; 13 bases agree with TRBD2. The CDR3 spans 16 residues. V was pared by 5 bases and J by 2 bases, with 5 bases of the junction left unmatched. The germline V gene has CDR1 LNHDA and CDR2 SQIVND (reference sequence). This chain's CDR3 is CASSRLAGGPQETQYL. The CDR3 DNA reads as TGTGCCAGTAGTCGACTAGCGGGAGGACCTCAAGAGACCCAGTACTTA.

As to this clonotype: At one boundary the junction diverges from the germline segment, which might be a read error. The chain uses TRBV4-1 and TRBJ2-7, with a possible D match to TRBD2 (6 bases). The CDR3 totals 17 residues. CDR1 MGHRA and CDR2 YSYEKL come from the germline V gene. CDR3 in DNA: TGCGCCAGCAGCCAACTGGGAGAAACTAGCCGGAGCTACGAGCAGTACTTT. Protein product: CASSQLGETSRSYEQYF.

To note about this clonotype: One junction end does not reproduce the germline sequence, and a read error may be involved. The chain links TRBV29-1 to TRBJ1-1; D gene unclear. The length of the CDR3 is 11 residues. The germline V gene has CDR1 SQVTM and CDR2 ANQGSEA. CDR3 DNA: TGCAGCGTTTCTTCCGACACTGAAGCTTCCTTT. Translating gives CSVSSDTEASF.

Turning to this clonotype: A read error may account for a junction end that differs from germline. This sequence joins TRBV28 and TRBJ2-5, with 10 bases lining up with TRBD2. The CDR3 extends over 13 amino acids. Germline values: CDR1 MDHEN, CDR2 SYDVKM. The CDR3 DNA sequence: TGTGCCAGCAGGCTAGCGGGGGAAGAGACGCAGTACTTC. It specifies CASRLAGEETQYF.

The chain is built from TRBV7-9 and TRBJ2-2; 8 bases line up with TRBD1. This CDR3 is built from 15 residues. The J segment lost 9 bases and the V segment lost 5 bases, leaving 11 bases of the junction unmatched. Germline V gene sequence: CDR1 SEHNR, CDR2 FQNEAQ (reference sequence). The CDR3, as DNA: TGTGCCAGCAGCACCGGGACAGGCGGAGCCAGGGAGCTGTTTTTT. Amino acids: CASSTGTGGARELFF. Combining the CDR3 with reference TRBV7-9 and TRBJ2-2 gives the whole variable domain DTGVSQNPRHKITKRGQNVTFRCDPISEHNRLYWYRQTLGQGPEFLTYFQNEAQLEKSRLLSDRFSAERPKGSFSTLEIQRTEQGDSAMYLCASSTGTGGARELFFGEGSRLTVL.

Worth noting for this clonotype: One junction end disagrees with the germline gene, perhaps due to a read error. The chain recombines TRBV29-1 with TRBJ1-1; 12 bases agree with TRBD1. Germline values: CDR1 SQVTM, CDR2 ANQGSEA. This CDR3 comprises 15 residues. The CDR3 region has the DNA TGCAGCGTTATCGGGACAGGGGGCGCCGTCACTGGAGCTGTCTTT. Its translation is CSVIGTGGAVTGAVF. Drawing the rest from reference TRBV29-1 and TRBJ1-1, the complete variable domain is SAVISQKPSRDICQRGTSLTIQCQVDSQVTMMFWYRQQPGQSLTLIATANQGSEATYESGFVIDKFPISRPNLTFSTLTVSNMSPEDSSIYLCSVIGTGGAVTGAVFGQGTRLTVV.

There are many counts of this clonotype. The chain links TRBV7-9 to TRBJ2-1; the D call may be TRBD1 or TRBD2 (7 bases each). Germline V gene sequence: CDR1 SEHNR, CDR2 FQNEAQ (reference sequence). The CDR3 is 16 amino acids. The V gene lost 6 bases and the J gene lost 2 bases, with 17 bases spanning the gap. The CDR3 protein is CASSTTQGGTYNEQFF. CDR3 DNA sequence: TGTGCCAGCAGTACCACCCAGGGGGGGACCTACAATGAGCAGTTCTTC.

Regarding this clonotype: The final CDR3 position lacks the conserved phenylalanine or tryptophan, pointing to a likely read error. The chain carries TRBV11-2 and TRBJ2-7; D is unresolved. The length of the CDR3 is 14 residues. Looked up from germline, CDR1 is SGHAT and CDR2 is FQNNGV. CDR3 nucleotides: TGTGCCAGCGGCTTACAACTTGCTTCCTACGAGCAGTACCTC. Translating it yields CASGLQLASYEQYL.

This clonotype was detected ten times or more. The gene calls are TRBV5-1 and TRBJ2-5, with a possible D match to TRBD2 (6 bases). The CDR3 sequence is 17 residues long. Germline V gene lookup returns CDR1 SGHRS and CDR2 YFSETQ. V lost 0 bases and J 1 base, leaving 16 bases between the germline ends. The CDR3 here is CASSLEEIRGSQETQYF. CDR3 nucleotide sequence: TGCGCCAGCAGCTTGGAGGAAATTCGGGGGAGCCAAGAGACCCAGTACTTC.

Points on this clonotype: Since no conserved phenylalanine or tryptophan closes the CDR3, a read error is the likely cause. The chain's CDR3 is CASSHDLDQETQYL. Here the CDR3 DNA reads TGTGCCAGCAGTCACGATCTCGACCAGGAGACCCAGTACTTG. The V call is TRBV6-5, the J call TRBJ2-5, with D uncertain. The length of the CDR3 is 14 residues. Per the germline V gene, CDR1 is MNHEY and CDR2 is SVGAGI.

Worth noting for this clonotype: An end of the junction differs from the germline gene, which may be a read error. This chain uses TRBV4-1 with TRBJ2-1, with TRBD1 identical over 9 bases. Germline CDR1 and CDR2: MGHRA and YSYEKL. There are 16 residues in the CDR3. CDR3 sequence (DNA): TGCGCCGGCAGCCGCGGACAGGGGCCTCTCTACAATAAGCAGTTCTTC. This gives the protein CAGSRGQGPLYNKQFF.

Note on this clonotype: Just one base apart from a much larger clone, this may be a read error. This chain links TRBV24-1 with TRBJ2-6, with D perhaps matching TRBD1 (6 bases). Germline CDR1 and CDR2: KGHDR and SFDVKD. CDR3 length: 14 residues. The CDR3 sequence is CATSGGIGANVLTF. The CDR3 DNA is TGTGCCACAAGTGGGGGCATTGGGGCCAACGTCCTGACTTTC.

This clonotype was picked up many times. The CDR3 region is CASILSGANVLTF. The CDR3 bases are TGTGCCAGCATCCTCTCTGGGGCCAACGTCCTGACTTTC. The chain links TRBV7-9 to TRBJ2-6, with no clear D. The CDR3 extends over 13 amino acids. Germline V gene sequence: CDR1 SEHNR, CDR2 FQNEAQ (reference sequence). V was clipped by 7 bases and J by 0 bases, with 4 bases between them.

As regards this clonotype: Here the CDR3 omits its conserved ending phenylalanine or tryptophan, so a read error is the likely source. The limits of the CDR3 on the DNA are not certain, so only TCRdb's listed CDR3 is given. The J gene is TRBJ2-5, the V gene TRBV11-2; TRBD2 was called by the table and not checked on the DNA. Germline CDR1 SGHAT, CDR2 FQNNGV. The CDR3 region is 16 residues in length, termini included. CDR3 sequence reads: CVSSLVPASGQETRYI.

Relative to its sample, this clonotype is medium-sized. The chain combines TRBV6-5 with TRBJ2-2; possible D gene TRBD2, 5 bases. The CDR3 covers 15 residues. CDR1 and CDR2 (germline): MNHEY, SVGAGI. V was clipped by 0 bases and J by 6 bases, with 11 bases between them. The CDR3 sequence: CASSYSNSGAGELFF. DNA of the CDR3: TGTGCCAGCAGTTACTCGAATTCCGGGGCCGGGGAGCTGTTTTTT.

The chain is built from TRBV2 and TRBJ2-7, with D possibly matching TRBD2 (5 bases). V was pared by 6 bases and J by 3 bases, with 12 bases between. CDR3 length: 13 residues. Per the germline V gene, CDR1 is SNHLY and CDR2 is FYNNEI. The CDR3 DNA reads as TGTGCCAGCAGGGAAACTAGGATCTACGAGCAGTACTTC. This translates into CASRETRIYEQYF.

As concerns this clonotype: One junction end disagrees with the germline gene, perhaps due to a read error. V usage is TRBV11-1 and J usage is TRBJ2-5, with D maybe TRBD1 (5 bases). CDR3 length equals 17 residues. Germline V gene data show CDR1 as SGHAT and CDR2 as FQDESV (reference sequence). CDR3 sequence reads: CASGLVKGRQLHETQYF. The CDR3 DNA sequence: TGTGCCAGCGGCTTAGTAAAAGGCAGACAGCTCCACGAGACCCAGTACTTC.

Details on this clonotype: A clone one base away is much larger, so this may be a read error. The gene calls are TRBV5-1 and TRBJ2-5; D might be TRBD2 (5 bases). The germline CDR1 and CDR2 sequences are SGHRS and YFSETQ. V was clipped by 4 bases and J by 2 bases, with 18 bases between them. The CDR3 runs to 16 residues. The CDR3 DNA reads TGCGCCAGCAGCCTAGGTATAGCGATCCAGCAAGAGACCCAGTACTTC. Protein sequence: CASSLGIAIQQETQYF.

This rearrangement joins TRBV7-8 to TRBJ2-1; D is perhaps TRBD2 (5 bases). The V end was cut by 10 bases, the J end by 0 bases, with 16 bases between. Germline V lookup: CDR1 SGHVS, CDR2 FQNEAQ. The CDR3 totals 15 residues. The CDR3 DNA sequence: TGTGCCATCAGACCGGCAAGCGGCTCCTACAATGAGCAGTTCTTC. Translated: CAIRPASGSYNEQFF. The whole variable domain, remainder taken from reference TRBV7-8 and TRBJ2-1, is GAGVSQSPRYKVAKRGQDVALRCDPISGHVSLFWYQQALGQGPEFLTYFQNEAQLDKSGLPSDRFFAERPEGSVSTLKIQRTQQEDSAVYLCAIRPASGSYNEQFFGPGTRLTVL.

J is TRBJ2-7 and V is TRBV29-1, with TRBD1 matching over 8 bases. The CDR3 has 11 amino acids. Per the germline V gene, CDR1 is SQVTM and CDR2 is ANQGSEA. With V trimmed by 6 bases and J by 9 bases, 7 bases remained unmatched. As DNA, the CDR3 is TGCAGCGTCGGGACAGGTTCACCGCAGTACTTC. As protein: CSVGTGSPQYF.

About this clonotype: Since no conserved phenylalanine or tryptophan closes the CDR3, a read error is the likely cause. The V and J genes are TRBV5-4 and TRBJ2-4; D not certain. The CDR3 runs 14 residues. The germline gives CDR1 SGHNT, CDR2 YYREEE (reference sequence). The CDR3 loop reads CARSLSLAKNIQYL. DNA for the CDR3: TGTGCCCGCAGCCTATCTCTAGCCAAAAACATTCAGTACCTC.

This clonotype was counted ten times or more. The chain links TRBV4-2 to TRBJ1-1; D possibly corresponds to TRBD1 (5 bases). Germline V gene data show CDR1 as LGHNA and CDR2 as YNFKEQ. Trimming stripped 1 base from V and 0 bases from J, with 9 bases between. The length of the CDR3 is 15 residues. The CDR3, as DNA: TGTGCCAGCAGCCAAGGCGGGACGGTGAACACTGAAGCTTTCTTT. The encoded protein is CASSQGGTVNTEAFF.

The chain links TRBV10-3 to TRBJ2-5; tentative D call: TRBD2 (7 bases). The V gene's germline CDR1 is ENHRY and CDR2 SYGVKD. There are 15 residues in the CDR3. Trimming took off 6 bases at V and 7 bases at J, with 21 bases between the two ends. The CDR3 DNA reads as TGTGCCATCAGCGAGCTGGACGGGGGGCGTCGGACCCAGTACTTC. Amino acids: CAISELDGGRRTQYF.

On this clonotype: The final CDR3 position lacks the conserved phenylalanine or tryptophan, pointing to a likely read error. CDR3 DNA: TGTGCCAGCAGCCCCCAACGGGGGTGGGACAATCAGTACATA. Protein product: CASSPQRGWDNQYI. The rearrangement links TRBV11-2 to TRBJ2-4; D possibly uses TRBD1 or TRBD2 (6 bases each). With 5 bases removed from V and 12 bases from J, the gap between germline ends came to 20 bases. Per germline, CDR1 SGHAT and CDR2 FQNNGV. This CDR3 spans 14 amino acids.

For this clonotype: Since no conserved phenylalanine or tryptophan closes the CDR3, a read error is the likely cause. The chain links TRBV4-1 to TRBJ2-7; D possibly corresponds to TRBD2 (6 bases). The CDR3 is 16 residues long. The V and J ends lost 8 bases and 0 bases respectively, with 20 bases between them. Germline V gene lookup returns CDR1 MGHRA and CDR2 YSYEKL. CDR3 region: CASVQDFSGSSYEQYS. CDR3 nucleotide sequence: TGCGCCAGCGTCCAAGATTTTAGCGGAAGCTCCTACGAGCAGTACTCC.

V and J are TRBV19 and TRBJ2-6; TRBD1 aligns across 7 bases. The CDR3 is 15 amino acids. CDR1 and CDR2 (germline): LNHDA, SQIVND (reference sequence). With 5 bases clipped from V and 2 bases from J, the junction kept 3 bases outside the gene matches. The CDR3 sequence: CASSPQGTGANVLTF. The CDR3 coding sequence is TGTGCCAGTAGTCCACAGGGGACTGGGGCCAACGTCCTGACTTTC. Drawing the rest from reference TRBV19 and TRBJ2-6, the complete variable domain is DGGITQSPKYLFRKEGQNVTLSCEQNLNHDAMYWYRQDPGQGLRLIYYSQIVNDFQKGDIAEGYSVSREKKESFPLTVTSAQKNPTAFYLCASSPQGTGANVLTFGAGSRLTVL.